This entry concerns a single TCR beta chain. This entry comes from a study of shared clonotypes between healthy human individuals. Here immunoSEQ multiplex PCR was the method, and the copy in TCRdb shows in-frame clones only, minus some. The table shows under 2,500,000 clones, with approximately 96% occurring only once. Trimming pared 3 bases from V and 0 bases from J, leaving 21 bases between. The CDR3 runs 19 residues. The V gene's germline CDR1 is SEHNR and CDR2 FQNEAQ (reference sequence). This sequence originates from a man between 18 and 35 years old in good health. The chain recombines TRBV7-9 with TRBJ1-3, with D hard to call. Sequenced sample: naive CD4+ T cells sorted from blood. Described subset: CD45RA+ positively selected. CDR3 loop: CASSFPSRTASLSGNTIYF. In DNA, the CDR3 is TGTGCCAGCAGCTTCCCTTCTAGGACGGCATCCCTCTCTGGAAACACCATATATTTT.